The sequence of this T cell receptor (beta chain) was determined in a study of shared clonotypes between healthy human individuals. Study conclusions and caveats: Although depth was large, rarefaction showed that sequencing of the sorted subsets was incomplete. The study generally estimated greater richness for naive than memory subsets. Some naive CD4 clonotypes, roughly 5%, turned up in common across several donors.

CD45RO negativity and positive selection for CCR7 defined naive CD8 cells, a population that excluded terminally differentiated effector memory CD45RA+ cells. This clone came up once. Its specificity is unknown. CDR1 and CDR2 (germline): DFQATT, SNEGSKA (reference sequence). CDR3 size: 9 residues. Clones were read by immunoSEQ multiplex PCR, and TCRdb kept only the in-frame ones, dropping some. The table has hundreds of thousands of clones, approximately 96% seen once. The V call is TRBV20-1, the J call TRBJ2-3; D is possibly TRBD2 (5 bases). The sequencing input was naive CD8+ T cells sorted from blood. This TCR was sampled from a woman under 40 in good health. The chain's CDR3 is CSIADTQYF. For the CDR3, the DNA is TGCAGCATAGCGGATACGCAGTATTTT.